This T cell receptor (beta chain) was captured in a study of shared clonotypes between healthy human individuals (dated by TCRdb to the early 2020s). For context, the study as a whole: The cohort included a few men and a couple of women between 18 and 49 years of age. For each donor, CD4 naive and CD4 memory were each run on three plates, CD8 naive on two plates, and CD8 memory on one plate. To estimate repertoire size and how much clonotype sharing occurs between individuals, the study deeply sequenced the blood TCR repertoires of several healthy adults. Libraries were prepared and TCR repertoires were sequenced by different laboratories using diverse techniques, in order to increase sequencing depth and limit assay-specific biases. Each donor's leukapheresis produced roughly between roughly 0.85 and 10 billion PBMCs.

The donors were healthy, HIV-negative adults who had no recently reported acute infections or vaccinations. All donors were Caucasian adults living in Nashville, Tennessee, USA. Magnetic negative selection was used to enrich CD4+ T cells, after which naive cells were positively selected on CD45RA and the negative fraction became the memory subset. After blood collection by leukapheresis, PBMCs were isolated using Ficoll-Histopaque density gradient centrifugation and then cryopreserved in the vapor phase of liquid nitrogen. Analytical flow cytometry was used to check the purity and quantity of every magnetically sorted T cell population. Each sorted fraction had its genomic DNA isolated and then quantified by UV absorbance on a Nanodrop 2000c. The CDR3 numbers 14 residues from cysteine through phenylalanine. The kept DNA is CDR3 alone, 42 bases in frame from the first base. After removal of 1 base from V and 5 bases from J, the junction retains 4 bases not matched to a gene. CDR1 is given as MDHEN and CDR2 as SYDVKM, both from the germline V gene.

As to this clone: Its antigen is unknown. No much larger clonotype is one base removed from it; base qualities were not supplied.

Paper-wide results and their limitations: Naive subsets generally had larger estimated clonotype richness than memory subsets. Sharing across four donors was observed for about 5% of naive CD4, less than 4% of naive CD8, about 2.3% of memory CD4, and 0.4% of memory CD8 clonotypes. Pairwise subsampling led to the expectation that sequencing depth would affect the degree of clonotype sharing among donors. Sampling was limited to blood, and TCR repertoires in tissue likely differ from TCR repertoires in blood. Because the study included a small number of donors, the genetic and exposure-history diversity represented was limited. Compared with non-shared clonotypes, clonotypes shared by all four sorted-subset donors had higher generation probabilities. Even with the large sequencing depth, rarefaction of the sorted-subset datasets indicated that sequencing was incomplete.

Using the deep immunoSEQ assay, TCR CDR3 regions were amplified from genomic DNA by multiplex PCR. For each cell subset, the extracted genomic DNA was distributed evenly across all wells of several immunoSEQ 96-well plates, and each plate served as one replicate. For sorted subsets, each replicate PCR was loaded with 200 to 250 ng genomic DNA, equivalent to 30,000 or so T cell genomes. Purified libraries were quantified with a Qubit 3.0 fluorometer, sized on a Bioanalyzer 2100, and re-quantified with the KAPA Library Quantification kit. Each immunoSEQ 96-well plate was sequenced on its own single-read 150-cycle Illumina NextSeq 550 flow cell. For the original study's pipeline: Because the immunoSEQ output included only junctional sequences and no quality scores, the filtering could not be the same as the filtering used for full-length reads. Sequences were annotated with PyIR, a Python wrapper for IgBLAST v1.9, using IMGT germline references to assign V/J genes and CDR3. Reads were filtered out if the reads had weak V/J assignments (E-value above 1e-6), no CDR3, stop codons, out-of-frame junctions, or ambiguous translated residues. V3J clonotypes were defined as sequences sharing an identical inferred V gene, J gene, and CDR3 amino acid sequence. To compute the percentage overlap between repertoires, the number of shared unique clonotypes was divided by the size of the smaller repertoire. Repertoire richness was assessed with RTK rarefaction, the Chao1 estimator, and Recon v2.1 estimates of unobserved clonotypes. Generation probabilities were computed with OLGA for all TCRbeta clonotypes obtained by the gDNA method from four donors. Not all clones reach the TCRdb copy of this immuneACCESS table, which keeps in-frame sequences only. Checked studies attribute under half of the gap to unresolved V genes and leave the rest unexplained. For V, J and clone size, that table is used; D and trimming come from the DNA. This sample has some 2,500,000 clones in its table, and roughly 93% of those were observed once. The ten most abundant clones make up 0.36% of the sample.

Source material: naive CD4+ T cells from PBMCs. The cell subset or site label on this specimen signifies: CD45RA+ positively selected. The V and J segments used are TRBV28 and TRBJ2-7; 8 bases in the junction line up with TRBD1. The source of this sequence is a man between 18 and 29 years old in good health. Some clones in this sample may be carry-over from other donors' samples. The bases read TGTGCCAGCAGTTTATTCAGGGGGCGCGACGAGCAGTACTTC. This sequence encodes CASSLFRGRDEQYF.